Sequencing of this T cell receptor (beta chain) was carried out in a study of shared clonotypes between healthy human individuals. Looking at the study overall: Each donor contributed plates that comprised three CD4 naive, three CD4 memory, two CD8 naive and one CD8 memory. Study findings and constraints: The donor pool, a small one, limited the genetic and exposure-history diversity represented. Clonotypes which were not shared had lower generation probabilities than clonotypes that all four donors shared.

CD8 cells regarded as naive lacked CD45RO, were positively chosen for CCR7, and omitted terminally differentiated effector memory CD45RA+ cells. For this clone: Its antigen remains unknown.

Clones were read by immunoSEQ multiplex PCR, and TCRdb kept only the in-frame ones, dropping some. The profile shows around 2.1 million clones, about 93% of them singletons. Trimming at V came to 0 bases and at J to 2 bases, leaving 4 bases not matched to a gene. In germline, CDR1 is WSHSY, CDR2 SAAADI. CDR3 length: 16 amino acids. Sequencing used naive CD8+ T cells from PBMCs. This TCR came from a man between 18 and 29 years old in good health. Some clones in this sample may be carry-over from other donors' samples. The V and J genes are TRBV10-2 and TRBJ2-1; TRBD2 aligns across 7 bases. DNA for the CDR3: TGCGCCAGCAGTGAGTCGCGGGAGCCTCCCTACAATGAGCAGTTCTTC. Translating gives CASSESREPPYNEQFF.